This TCR beta chain was sequenced during a study of T cell repertoires in cytomegalovirus infection. TCRdb called the reads again in MiXCR, with one record for every CDR3 protein. The repertoire holds a few hundred thousand distinct CDR3 sequences, with 12% to 15% as singletons. Sequences were obtained from PBMCs. The sequence was collected from a human donor in good health (CMV status not recorded). Some clones in this sample may be carry-over from other donors' samples.

CDR3 sequence reads: CASSSAKGRGTSYEQYF. As DNA, the CDR3 is TGTGCCAGCAGCTCGGCCAAGGGCAGGGGGACATCCTACGAGCAGTACTTC. The chain recombines TRBV6-6 with TRBJ2-7; 7 bases are a match to TRBD1. Germline CDR1 reads MNHNY; CDR2 reads SVGAGI (reference sequence). The J segment lost 1 base and the V segment lost 6 bases, leaving 15 bases of the junction unmatched. This CDR3 has 17 amino acids.